A selection of T cell receptor beta chains follows, all from one sample in a study of CD8 T cells in Susac syndrome. TCRdb reanalysed the immunoSEQ multiplex PCR reads using MiXCR and keeps one entry per CDR3 protein. The data contain about 160,000 distinct CDR3 sequences, around 94% of them seen just once; the ten biggest clones take up about 0.1%. Sequenced: CD4+ T cells from PBMCs. The receptors were gathered from a human donor with multiple sclerosis. Each CDR3 is given with its conserved first and last residue. A D gene is named only where the DNA matches it firmly. Clone size is given for some rows only: seen once, a few or many times, or a class if the clone is expanded.

j_gene: TRBJ1-2
v_gene: TRBV23-1
d_gene: .
abundance: .
CDR3aa: CASTPTPQESYGYTF
CDR3nt: TGCGCCAGCACCCCCACCCCCCAGGAGTCCTATGGCTACACCTTC

j_gene: TRBJ1-5
v_gene: TRBV30
d_gene: TRBD1
abundance: once
CDR3aa: CAWSPRGQAEQPQHF
CDR3nt: TGTGCCTGGAGTCCTAGGGGACAGGCGGAGCAGCCCCAGCATTTT

j_gene: TRBJ1-6
v_gene: TRBV4-3
d_gene: .
abundance: .
CDR3aa: CASSQESGPLHF
CDR3nt: TGCGCCAGCAGCCAAGAGAGCGGACCCCTCCACTTT

j_gene: TRBJ2-1
v_gene: TRBV30
d_gene: .
abundance: .
CDR3aa: CAWSVYGSTGNEQFF
CDR3nt: TGTGCCTGGAGTGTATATGGTAGTACGGGCAATGAGCAGTTCTTC

j_gene: TRBJ2-5
v_gene: TRBV25-1
d_gene: TRBD2
abundance: .
CDR3aa: CASSQAGGREKTQYF
CDR3nt: TGTGCCAGCAGTCAGGCGGGGGGGAGAGAGAAGACCCAGTACTTC

j_gene: TRBJ2-7
v_gene: TRBV20-1
d_gene: .
abundance: .
CDR3aa: CSAKNRVAAEQYF
CDR3nt: TGCAGTGCTAAGAACAGGGTAGCTGCCGAGCAGTACTTC

j_gene: TRBJ2-7
v_gene: TRBV6-4
d_gene: TRBD2
abundance: .
CDR3aa: CASSDSGGRSPYEQYF
CDR3nt: TGTGCCAGCAGTGACTCCGGCGGGAGGTCTCCCTACGAGCAGTACTTC

j_gene: TRBJ1-1
v_gene: TRBV28
d_gene: TRBD1
abundance: .
CDR3aa: CASRLGQGIPTEAFF
CDR3nt: TGTGCCAGCAGACTGGGACAGGGTATTCCCACTGAAGCTTTCTTT

j_gene: TRBJ2-5
v_gene: TRBV18
d_gene: TRBD2
abundance: .
CDR3aa: CASSPASMGLAGVETQYF
CDR3nt: TGTGCCAGCTCACCAGCCTCCATGGGACTAGCGGGAGTGGAGACCCAGTACTTC

j_gene: TRBJ2-5
v_gene: TRBV19
d_gene: .
abundance: .
CDR3aa: CASSMGQLQETQYF
CDR3nt: TGTGCCAGTAGTATGGGGCAGCTCCAAGAGACCCAGTACTTC

j_gene: TRBJ2-6
v_gene: TRBV25-1
d_gene: .
abundance: .
CDR3aa: CASNLAGANVLTF
CDR3nt: TGTGCCAGCAATCTAGCGGGGGCCAACGTCCTGACTTTC

j_gene: TRBJ2-7
v_gene: TRBV6-2/TRBV6-3
d_gene: .
abundance: .
CDR3aa: CASSWPASYEQYF
CDR3nt: TGTGCCAGCAGTTGGCCAGCCTCCTACGAGCAGTACTTC

j_gene: TRBJ2-5
v_gene: TRBV2
d_gene: .
abundance: .
CDR3aa: CASKRIGGGQQETQYF
CDR3nt: TGTGCCAGCAAAAGAATTGGGGGGGGACAGCAAGAGACCCAGTACTTC

j_gene: TRBJ2-7
v_gene: TRBV27
d_gene: TRBD2
abundance: .
CDR3aa: CASSLLLSGGYEQYF
CDR3nt: TGTGCCAGCAGTCTCCTCCTTAGCGGGGGATACGAGCAGTACTTC

j_gene: TRBJ1-1
v_gene: TRBV12-3/TRBV12-4
d_gene: .
abundance: .
CDR3aa: CASSFGQWASEAFF
CDR3nt: TGTGCCAGCAGTTTCGGACAGTGGGCTTCTGAAGCTTTCTTT

j_gene: TRBJ2-5
v_gene: TRBV7-9
d_gene: .
abundance: .
CDR3aa: CASSGSGQETQYF
CDR3nt: TGTGCCAGCAGCGGTTCAGGTCAAGAGACCCAGTACTTC

j_gene: TRBJ2-1
v_gene: TRBV30
d_gene: TRBD2
abundance: .
CDR3aa: CAWSASGYNEQFF
CDR3nt: TGTGCCTGGAGTGCTAGCGGGTACAATGAGCAGTTCTTC

j_gene: TRBJ2-3
v_gene: TRBV7-6
d_gene: .
abundance: .
CDR3aa: CASSLGLRWADTQYF
CDR3nt: TGTGCCAGCAGCTTAGGCTTGCGGTGGGCAGATACGCAGTATTTT

j_gene: TRBJ2-2
v_gene: TRBV3-1
d_gene: TRBD2
abundance: .
CDR3aa: CASSQGPSGSNTGELFF
CDR3nt: TGTGCCAGCAGCCAAGGCCCTAGCGGATCCAACACCGGGGAGCTGTTTTTT

j_gene: TRBJ2-2
v_gene: TRBV2
d_gene: .
abundance: .
CDR3aa: CASSETRANTGELFF
CDR3nt: TGTGCCAGCAGTGAAACGAGGGCAAACACCGGGGAGCTGTTTTTT

j_gene: TRBJ2-6
v_gene: TRBV5-1
d_gene: .
abundance: .
CDR3aa: CASSKTSTVSSGANVLTF
CDR3nt: TGCGCCAGCAGCAAAACCTCGACAGTTAGCTCTGGGGCCAACGTCCTGACTTTC

j_gene: TRBJ2-7
v_gene: TRBV6-2/TRBV6-3
d_gene: TRBD2
abundance: .
CDR3aa: CASRPPSGRVYEQYF
CDR3nt: TGTGCCAGCAGACCTCCTAGCGGGAGGGTCTACGAGCAGTACTTC

j_gene: TRBJ1-5
v_gene: TRBV3-1
d_gene: .
abundance: .
CDR3aa: CASSQDHSNQPQHF
CDR3nt: TGTGCCAGCAGCCAAGACCATAGCAATCAGCCCCAGCATTTT

j_gene: TRBJ2-2
v_gene: TRBV11-2
d_gene: .
abundance: .
CDR3aa: CASSVRARRNGTRTGELFF
CDR3nt: TGTGCCAGCAGCGTACGGGCCAGGAGAAACGGAACTCGAACCGGGGAGCTGTTTTTT

j_gene: TRBJ1-2
v_gene: TRBV5-6
d_gene: .
abundance: .
CDR3aa: CASSFNTANYGYTF
CDR3nt: TGTGCCAGCAGCTTTAACACAGCTAACTATGGCTACACCTTC

j_gene: TRBJ2-5
v_gene: TRBV30
d_gene: .
abundance: .
CDR3aa: CAWSSGVQETQYF
CDR3nt: TGTGCCTGGAGTTCGGGGGTCCAAGAGACCCAGTACTTC

j_gene: TRBJ1-5
v_gene: TRBV28
d_gene: TRBD1
abundance: .
CDR3aa: CASRDRGAYSNQPQHF
CDR3nt: TGTGCCAGCAGGGACAGGGGGGCTTATAGCAATCAGCCCCAGCATTTT

j_gene: TRBJ2-6
v_gene: TRBV21-1
d_gene: .
abundance: .
CDR3aa: CASSKFRNNSGANVLTF
CDR3nt: TGTGCCAGCAGCAAATTTAGAAATAACTCTGGGGCCAACGTCCTGACTTTC

j_gene: TRBJ2-7
v_gene: TRBV7-9
d_gene: TRBD1
abundance: .
CDR3aa: CASSLEGQGADEQYF
CDR3nt: TGTGCCAGCAGCTTAGAAGGGCAGGGGGCGGACGAGCAGTACTTC

j_gene: TRBJ2-7
v_gene: TRBV6-5
d_gene: TRBD1
abundance: .
CDR3aa: CASSYNRGYEQYF
CDR3nt: TGTGCCAGCAGTTACAACAGGGGCTACGAGCAGTACTTC

j_gene: TRBJ2-2
v_gene: TRBV3-1
d_gene: TRBD2
abundance: .
CDR3aa: CASSQGGLAGANTGELFF
CDR3nt: TGTGCCAGCAGCCAAGGGGGCCTAGCGGGAGCGAACACCGGGGAGCTGTTTTTT

j_gene: TRBJ2-2
v_gene: TRBV20-1
d_gene: TRBD2
abundance: .
CDR3aa: CSAPTSGSTGELFF
CDR3nt: TGCAGTGCTCCCACTAGCGGGAGTACCGGGGAGCTGTTTTTT

j_gene: TRBJ1-1
v_gene: TRBV7-9
d_gene: .
abundance: .
CDR3aa: CASSLGVSTEAFF
CDR3nt: TGTGCCAGCAGTTTGGGGGTGAGCACTGAAGCTTTCTTT

j_gene: TRBJ2-7
v_gene: TRBV5-1
d_gene: TRBD2
abundance: once
CDR3aa: CASSMGTSGSTTYEQYF
CDR3nt: TGCGCCAGCAGCATGGGGACTAGCGGGAGTACTACCTACGAGCAGTACTTC

j_gene: TRBJ2-1
v_gene: TRBV3-1
d_gene: TRBD2
abundance: .
CDR3aa: CASSPGLANEQFF
CDR3nt: TGTGCCAGCAGCCCCGGACTAGCAAATGAGCAGTTCTTC

j_gene: TRBJ2-7
v_gene: TRBV7-3
d_gene: TRBD2
abundance: .
CDR3aa: CASSEAGGPFYEQYF
CDR3nt: TGTGCCAGCAGCGAAGCGGGAGGGCCCTTCTACGAGCAGTACTTC

j_gene: TRBJ1-1
v_gene: TRBV16
d_gene: TRBD1
abundance: .
CDR3aa: CASSQRTGRNTEAFF
CDR3nt: TGTGCCAGCAGCCAGAGGACAGGTCGGAACACTGAAGCTTTCTTT

j_gene: TRBJ2-7
v_gene: TRBV9
d_gene: .
abundance: once
CDR3aa: CASSPSGAYEQYF
CDR3nt: TGTGCCAGCAGCCCCTCCGGCGCCTACGAGCAGTACTTC

j_gene: TRBJ2-4
v_gene: TRBV2
d_gene: .
abundance: .
CDR3aa: CASTNQGGLAKNIQYF
CDR3nt: TGTGCCAGCACTAACCAGGGGGGGTTGGCCAAAAACATTCAGTACTTC

j_gene: TRBJ2-7
v_gene: TRBV29-1
d_gene: TRBD2
abundance: .
CDR3aa: CSVRYGTSGYEQYF
CDR3nt: TGCAGCGTACGCTACGGGACTAGCGGCTACGAGCAGTACTTC

j_gene: TRBJ2-7
v_gene: TRBV6-6
d_gene: TRBD1
abundance: .
CDR3aa: CASTDRGLYEQYF
CDR3nt: TGTGCCAGCACGGACAGGGGTCTCTACGAGCAGTACTTC